This TCR beta chain comes out of a study of CD4 T cells in relation to SARS-CoV-2 and coronaviruses (dated by TCRdb to the early 2020s). Background on the whole study: The ViraFEST assay cultured PBMCs with antigen for roughly nine days, then sequenced TCR beta CDR3s to find antigen-specific clonal expansions. Shared crossreactive spike epitopes were mapped to their HLA restriction using patient-derived lymphoblastoid cell lines. The negative reference condition was either a culture with an HIV-1 Nef peptide pool or a culture with no peptide. At the level of individual TCR clonotypes, the study evaluated whether memory CD4+ T cells crossreact between the spike proteins of SARS-CoV-2 and those of common cold coronaviruses. The Adaptive Biotechnologies TCR-sequencing kit was used to sequence samples from a few pre-COVID donors and the naive versus memory experiments, whereas other data were Illumina-based. Expansion assays from other donors in the study were sequenced with a different, Illumina-based TCR-beta assay.

Results the study describes overall, beyond this receptor: Crossreactivity analysis was centred on spike protein, so crossreactivity against other viral proteins was not assessed. Because no donor provided both pre-pandemic and post-infection samples, tracing the source of pre-existing responses was limited. Roughly 65% of donors had memory CD4+ clonotypes that crossrecognized SARS-CoV-2 and at least one common cold coronavirus spike. Crossreactive clones showed significantly weaker SARS-CoV-2-driven expansion than monoreactive clones, consistent with antigenic imprinting. The study was constrained by small numbers of patients and of tested TCRs.

CD4+ T cells from unexposed donors were collected before the COVID-19 pandemic (2011-2018). After more than nine days of culture, CD4+ T cells were isolated with the EasySep CD4+ T cell isolation kit. As cell number allowed, CD4+ T cells from unexposed donors were tested for reactivity to SARS-CoV-2 S and N and to four common cold coronavirus spike pools. Each well received 2 million to 2.5 million PBMCs, cultured in IMDM supplemented with about 5.4% human AB serum and roughly 9.5 IU/ml IL-2. Half of the culture medium was replaced with fresh IL-2-containing medium on days 3 and 7. In general, every peptide culture condition was set up in three replicate wells. Leukapheresis product for the unexposed donors was purchased commercially. PBMCs were isolated from leukapheresis product or whole blood by Ficoll-Paque PLUS gradient centrifugation. PBMCs were either cryopreserved at -140 degrees C or used fresh in the expansion assay. The QIAamp Micro DNA Kit was used to extract genomic DNA from the CD4+ T cells.

Details on this clone: Its antigen is currently not known. Base qualities were left out, and no much larger clone turns up one base away.

Library construction relied on the immunoSEQ multiplex PCR assay. In the authors' own workflow: During preprocessing, nonproductive sequences were discarded, as were any CDR3s that did not begin with C, did not end with F or W, or were shorter than 7 amino acids. Antigen-specific clonotypes were called with the MANAFEST web app on the basis of expansion relative to the reference and to other culture wells. A clone counted as positive if significantly expanded in 2 of 3 replicate wells versus the reference culture at FDR below 0.05. For a clone to be considered positive, significant expansion relative to all other tandem wells and an odds ratio above 5 were also required. Pairwise Levenshtein distance, computed with the stringdist R package after three terminal residues were trimmed from each end, was used as the measure of CDR3 homology. TCRdb limited this immuneACCESS table to in-frame rearrangements with V and J called. A share of clones is missing; checked studies link under half to unresolved V genes, and the rest is unexplained. D and trimming were read from the DNA, whereas the V and J calls and clone size are those reported in that table. In this sample the table shows 16,000 or so clones, roughly 85% of which occur a single time. The ten largest clonotypes hold about 40% of the sample.

V is cut by 0 bases and J by 0 bases, and the space between the germline ends is 15 bases. CDR1 is given as LNHNV and CDR2 as YYDKDF, both from the germline V gene (reference sequence). The CDR3, from cysteine to phenylalanine, totals 17 residues. Only CDR3 DNA is held: 51 bases, read in frame from base 1. This chain joins TRBV15 to TRBJ2-7; no D gene is confidently identified. This receptor was taken from a human donor in good health. The sample consisted of CD4+ T cells from PBMCs, cultured in vitro. The CDR3 protein is CATSRDRGVSISYEQYF. The bases read TGTGCCACCAGCAGAGATCGTGGGGTATCGATCTCCTACGAGCAGTACTTC.